The source of this T cell receptor (beta chain) is a study of cytomegalovirus exposure and HLA in healthy donors. Whole-study context: HLA-typed donors were the source of 83 million or so unique TCRs held in an early data release.

Of note for this clone: The antigen is not known.

PCR employed 60 Vbeta and 13 Jbeta primers. The assay was immunoSEQ multiplex PCR, and TCRdb's table has in-frame clones only and misses some. In the table there are under 150,000 clones, around 80% of which are singletons. Germline loops: CDR1 SGHNT, CDR2 YYREEE (reference sequence). Deletions cut 3 bases from V and 2 bases from J, with 11 bases between. The CDR3 covers 14 residues. Findings and limits, study-wide: An assumption of roughly uniform sequencing depth across donors underlay the presence/absence analyses.

Sequencing input: PBMCs. The sequence came from a woman between 18 and 29 years old in good health and CMV-seronegative. V is TRBV5-4 and J is TRBJ1-1; no clear D. In DNA form, the CDR3 reads TGTGCCAGCAGCTCCTGGAGTACCAACACTGAAGCTTTCTTT. It is translated as CASSSWSTNTEAFF.